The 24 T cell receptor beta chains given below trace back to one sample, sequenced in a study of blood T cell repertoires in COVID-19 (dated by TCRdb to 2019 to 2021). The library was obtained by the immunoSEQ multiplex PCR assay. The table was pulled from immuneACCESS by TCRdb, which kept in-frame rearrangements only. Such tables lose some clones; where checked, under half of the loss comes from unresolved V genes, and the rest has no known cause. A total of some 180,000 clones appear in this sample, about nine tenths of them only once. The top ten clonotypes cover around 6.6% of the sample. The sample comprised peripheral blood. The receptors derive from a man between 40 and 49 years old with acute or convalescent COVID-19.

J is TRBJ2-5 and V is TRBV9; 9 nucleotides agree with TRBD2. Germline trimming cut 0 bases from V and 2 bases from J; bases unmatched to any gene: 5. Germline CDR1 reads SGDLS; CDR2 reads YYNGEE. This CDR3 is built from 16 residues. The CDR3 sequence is CASSVGGSGGQETQYF. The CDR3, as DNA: TGTGCCAGCAGCGTAGGGGGTAGCGGGGGACAAGAGACCCAGTACTTC.

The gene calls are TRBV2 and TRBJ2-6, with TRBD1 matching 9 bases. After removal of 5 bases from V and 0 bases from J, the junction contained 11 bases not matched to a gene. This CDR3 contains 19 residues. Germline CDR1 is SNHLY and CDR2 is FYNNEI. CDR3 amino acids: CASSYSPGQGLSGANVLTF. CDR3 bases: TGTGCCAGCAGTTATTCTCCGGGACAGGGTCTCTCTGGGGCCAACGTCCTGACTTTC. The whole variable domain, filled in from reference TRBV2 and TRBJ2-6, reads EPEVTQTPSHQVTQMGQEVILRCVPISNHLYFYWYRQILGQKVEFLVSFYNNEISEKSEIFDDQFSVERPDGSNFTLKIRSTKLEDSAMYFCASSYSPGQGLSGANVLTFGAGSRLTVL.

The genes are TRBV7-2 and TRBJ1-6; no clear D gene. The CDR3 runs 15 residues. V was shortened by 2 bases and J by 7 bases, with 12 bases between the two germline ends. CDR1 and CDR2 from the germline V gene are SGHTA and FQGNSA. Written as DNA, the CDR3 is TGTGCCAGCAGCTTAAGTCAATCGGGGAATTCACCCCTCCACTTT. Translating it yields CASSLSQSGNSPLHF.

The CDR3 reads CASSLEASPTYNEQFF. DNA for the CDR3: TGCGCCAGCAGCTTGGAAGCTAGCCCTACCTACAATGAGCAGTTCTTC. The chain combines TRBV5-1 with TRBJ2-1, with D tentatively TRBD2 (5 bases). CDR1 is SGHRS, CDR2 YFSETQ, per germline. This CDR3 has 16 amino acids. V was cut by 0 bases and J by 2 bases, with 12 bases left in between. The whole variable domain, remainder taken from reference TRBV5-1 and TRBJ2-1, is KAGVTQTPRYLIKTRGQQVTLSCSPISGHRSVSWYQQTPGQGLQFLFEYFSETQRNKGNFPGRFSGRQFSNSRSEMNVSTLELGDSALYLCASSLEASPTYNEQFFGPGTRLTVL.

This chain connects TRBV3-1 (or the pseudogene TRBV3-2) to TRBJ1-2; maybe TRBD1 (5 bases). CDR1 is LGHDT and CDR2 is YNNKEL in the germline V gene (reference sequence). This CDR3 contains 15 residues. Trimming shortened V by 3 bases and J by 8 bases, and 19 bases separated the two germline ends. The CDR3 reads CASSHRATDWYGYTF. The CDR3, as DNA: TGTGCCAGCAGCCACAGGGCAACAGATTGGTACGGCTACACCTTC.

The CDR3, as DNA: TGTGCCAGCAGTTTATACCCCTATCGACAGGGTTTCTTT. Amino acid sequence: CASSLYPYRQGFF. V usage is TRBV27 and J usage is TRBJ1-1; 7 nucleotides agree with TRBD1. Germline V gene data show CDR1 as MNHEY and CDR2 as SMNVEV (reference sequence). The CDR3 covers 13 residues. V trimming: 1 base; J trimming: 13 bases; junction bases outside the gene matches: 9.

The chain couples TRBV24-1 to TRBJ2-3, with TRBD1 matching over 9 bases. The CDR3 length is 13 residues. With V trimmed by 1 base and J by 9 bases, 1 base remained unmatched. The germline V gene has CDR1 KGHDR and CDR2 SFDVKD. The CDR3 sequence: CATSDLGQGTQYF. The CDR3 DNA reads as TGTGCCACCAGTGATTTAGGACAGGGGACGCAGTATTTT.

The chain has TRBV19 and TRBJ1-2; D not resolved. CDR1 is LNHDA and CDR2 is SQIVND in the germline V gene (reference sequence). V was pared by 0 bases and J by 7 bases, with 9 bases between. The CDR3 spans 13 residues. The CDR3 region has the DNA TGTGCCAGTAGTATAGAGGTGGAGGCTGGCTACACCTTC. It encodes CASSIEVEAGYTF.

CDR3 DNA: TGTGCCAGCAGCCAAGCTTCCCCCGGGACAGGGGGCTACGAGCAGTACTTC. This translates into CASSQASPGTGGYEQYF. The chain recombines TRBV14 with TRBJ2-7, with 11 bases identical to TRBD1. After removal of 1 base from V and 3 bases from J, the junction contained 8 bases not matched to a gene. Germline CDR1 and CDR2: SGHDN and FVKESK. CDR3 length equals 17 residues.

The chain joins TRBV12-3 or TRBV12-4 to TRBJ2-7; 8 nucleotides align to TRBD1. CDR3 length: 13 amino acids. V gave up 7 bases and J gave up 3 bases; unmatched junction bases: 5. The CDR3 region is CASNSDRDYEQYF. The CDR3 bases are TGTGCCAGCAACTCGGACAGGGACTACGAGCAGTACTTC.

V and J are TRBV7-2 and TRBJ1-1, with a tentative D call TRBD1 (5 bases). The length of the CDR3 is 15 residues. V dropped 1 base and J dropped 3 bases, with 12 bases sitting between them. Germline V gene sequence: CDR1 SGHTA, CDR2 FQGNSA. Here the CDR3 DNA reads TGTGCCAGCAGCTTAGGGAGGGGTCGGTACACTGAAGCTTTCTTT. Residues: CASSLGRGRYTEAFF.

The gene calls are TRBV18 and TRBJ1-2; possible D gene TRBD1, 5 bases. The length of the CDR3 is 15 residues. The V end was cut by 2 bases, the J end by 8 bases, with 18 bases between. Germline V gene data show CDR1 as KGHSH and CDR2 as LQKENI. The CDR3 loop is CASSPTTALTWGYTF. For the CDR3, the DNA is TGTGCCAGCTCACCAACGACAGCCCTAACTTGGGGCTACACCTTC.

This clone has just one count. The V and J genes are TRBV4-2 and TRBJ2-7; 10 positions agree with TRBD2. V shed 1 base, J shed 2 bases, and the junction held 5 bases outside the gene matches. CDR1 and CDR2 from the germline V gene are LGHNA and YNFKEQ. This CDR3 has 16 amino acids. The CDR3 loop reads CASSQALAGPTYEQYF. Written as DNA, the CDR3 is TGTGCCAGCAGCCAAGCACTAGCGGGGCCCACCTACGAGCAGTACTTC.

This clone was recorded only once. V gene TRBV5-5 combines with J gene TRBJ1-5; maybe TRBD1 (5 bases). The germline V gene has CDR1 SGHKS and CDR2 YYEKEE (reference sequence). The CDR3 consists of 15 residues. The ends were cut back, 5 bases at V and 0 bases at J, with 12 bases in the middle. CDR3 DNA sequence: TGTGCCAGCAGTTGGCAGGGTAATAGCAATCAGCCCCAGCATTTT. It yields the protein CASSWQGNSNQPQHF.

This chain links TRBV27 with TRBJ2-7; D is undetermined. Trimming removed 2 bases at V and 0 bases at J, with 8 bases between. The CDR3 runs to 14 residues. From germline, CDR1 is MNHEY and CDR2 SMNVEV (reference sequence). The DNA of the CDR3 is TGTGCCAGCAGTTTAATCCCCAACTCCTACGAGCAGTACTTC. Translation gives CASSLIPNSYEQYF.

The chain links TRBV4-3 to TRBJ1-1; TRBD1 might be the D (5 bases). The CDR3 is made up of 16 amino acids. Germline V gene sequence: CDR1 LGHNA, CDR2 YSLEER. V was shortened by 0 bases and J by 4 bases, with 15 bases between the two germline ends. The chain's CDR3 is CASSQDIGREATEAFF. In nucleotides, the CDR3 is TGCGCCAGCAGCCAAGATATAGGCAGGGAGGCCACTGAAGCTTTCTTT.

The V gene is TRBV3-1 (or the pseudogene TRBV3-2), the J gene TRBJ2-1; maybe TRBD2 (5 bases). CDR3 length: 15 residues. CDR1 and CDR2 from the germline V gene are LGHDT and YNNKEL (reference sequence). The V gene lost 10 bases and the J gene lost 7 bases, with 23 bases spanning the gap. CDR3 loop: CATYIPAGGINEQFF. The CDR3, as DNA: TGTGCCACCTATATCCCGGCGGGTGGGATAAATGAGCAGTTCTTC.

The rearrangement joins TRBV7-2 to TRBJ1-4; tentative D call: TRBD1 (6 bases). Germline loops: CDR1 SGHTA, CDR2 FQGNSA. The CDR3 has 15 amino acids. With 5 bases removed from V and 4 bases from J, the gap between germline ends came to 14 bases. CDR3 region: CASSNGGAGNEKLFF. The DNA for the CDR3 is TGTGCCAGCAGCAATGGGGGGGCCGGTAATGAAAAACTGTTTTTT. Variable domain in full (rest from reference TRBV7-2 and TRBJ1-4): GAGVSQSPSNKVTEKGKDVELRCDPISGHTALYWYRQSLGQGLEFLIYFQGNSAPDKSGLPSDRFSAERTGGSVSTLTIQRTQQEDSAVYLCASSNGGAGNEKLFFGSGTQLSVL.

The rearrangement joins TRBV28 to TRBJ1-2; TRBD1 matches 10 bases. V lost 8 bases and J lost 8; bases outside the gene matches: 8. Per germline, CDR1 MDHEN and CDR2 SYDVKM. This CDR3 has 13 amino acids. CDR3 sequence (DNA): TGTGCCAGCGGGCAGACAGGGGGCGACGGCTACACCTTC. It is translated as CASGQTGGDGYTF.

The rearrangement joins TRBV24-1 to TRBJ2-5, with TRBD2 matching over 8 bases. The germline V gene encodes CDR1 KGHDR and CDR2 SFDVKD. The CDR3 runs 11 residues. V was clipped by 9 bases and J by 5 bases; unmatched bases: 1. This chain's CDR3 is CATGGRETQYF. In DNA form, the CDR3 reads TGTGCCACCGGCGGGAGGGAGACCCAGTACTTC.

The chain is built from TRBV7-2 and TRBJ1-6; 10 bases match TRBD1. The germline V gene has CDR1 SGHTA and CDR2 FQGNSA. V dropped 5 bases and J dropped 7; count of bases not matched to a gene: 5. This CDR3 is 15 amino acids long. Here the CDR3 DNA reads TGTGCCAGCAGCAGATCGGGACAGGGGAATTCACCCCTCCACTTT. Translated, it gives CASSRSGQGNSPLHF.

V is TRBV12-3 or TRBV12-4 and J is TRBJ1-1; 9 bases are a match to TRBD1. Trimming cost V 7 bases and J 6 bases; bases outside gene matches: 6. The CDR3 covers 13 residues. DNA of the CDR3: TGTGCCAGCACCACAACAGGGGGCTCTGAAGCTTTCTTT. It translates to CASTTTGGSEAFF.

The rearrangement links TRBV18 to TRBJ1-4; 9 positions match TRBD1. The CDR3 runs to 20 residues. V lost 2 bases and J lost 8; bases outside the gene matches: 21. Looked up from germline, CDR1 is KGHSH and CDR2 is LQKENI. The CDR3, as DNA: TGTGCCAGCTCACCAACCGGAAATCCGTCCTGGGACAGGGTAGGCGAAAAACTGTTTTTT. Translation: CASSPTGNPSWDRVGEKLFF.

CDR3 coding DNA: TGTGCCAGCTCAGTCCGGGACTACTCGTACGAGCAGTACTTC. It yields the protein CASSVRDYSYEQYF. The chain is built from TRBV18 and TRBJ2-7; TRBD2 agrees at 7 bases. The trim removed 5 bases at V and 4 bases at J, leaving 8 bases unmatched. The germline V gene encodes CDR1 KGHSH and CDR2 LQKENI. This CDR3 has 14 residues.